Many counts were recorded for the clone carrying this T cell receptor (beta chain). TCRdb itself ran the 5' RACE reads through MiXCR, one entry per CDR3 protein. The sample lists some 40,000 distinct CDR3 sequences, around 5% occurring once. V dropped 7 bases and J dropped 4; count of bases not matched to a gene: 6. This CDR3 region has 14 residues. Looked up from germline, CDR1 is SGHAT and CDR2 is FQNNGV. These data belong to a study of early T cells in non-severe SARS-CoV-2 infection. V and J are TRBV11-2 and TRBJ2-2; 7 positions agree with TRBD2. This clonotype was obtained from an adult who was a healthcare worker with PCR-confirmed SARS-CoV-2 infection or an uninfected control (not recorded which). The sample comprised whole blood. CDR3 nucleotides: TGTGCCAGCACCGCGGGAGCGGGCACCGGGGAGCTGTTTTTT. It translates to CASTAGAGTGELFF.